The 20 T cell receptor beta chains given below trace back to one sample, sequenced in a study of T cell responses to AZD1222 COVID-19 vaccine. TCRdb's table, derived via immunoSEQ multiplex PCR, lists solely in-frame clones and lacks some. The sample yields about 130,000 clones, over 85% seen once. The material sequenced was peripheral blood, taken on day 0 of AZD1222 vaccination. The source is an adult in good health.

The CDR3 coding sequence is TGTGCCAGCAGAAAGGCTTATGACAGGGAACATGGCTACACCTTC. This gives the protein CASRKAYDREHGYTF. The V and J genes are TRBV27 and TRBJ1-2, with 7 nucleotides matching TRBD1. Trimming took 6 bases from V and 6 from J; bases not matched to a gene: 13. Germline CDR1 and CDR2: MNHEY and SMNVEV (reference sequence). This CDR3 contains 15 residues.

This chain uses TRBV5-1 with TRBJ2-1; 11 nucleotides agree with TRBD2. Germline V lookup: CDR1 SGHRS, CDR2 YFSETQ. This CDR3 has 15 residues. Unmatched junction bases numbered 7, after V lost 6 bases and J lost 5 bases. The CDR3: CASTRTSGSNNEQFF. CDR3 bases: TGCGCCAGCACCAGGACTAGCGGGTCCAACAATGAGCAGTTCTTC.

This chain connects TRBV2 to TRBJ1-1; D remains ambiguous. The germline CDR1 and CDR2 sequences are SNHLY and FYNNEI. V lost 4 bases and J 1 base, leaving 4 bases between the germline ends. CDR3 length: 12 residues. The CDR3 DNA follows: TGTGCCAGCAGTGTCCCGAACACTGAAGCTTTCTTT. Protein sequence: CASSVPNTEAFF.

This clone was detected once. The rearrangement links TRBV14 to TRBJ2-2; D assignment may be TRBD1 or TRBD2 (5 bases each). The germline V gene has CDR1 SGHDN and CDR2 FVKESK. The CDR3 extends over 16 amino acids. Trimming cost V 0 bases and J 4 bases, with 12 bases left between them. CDR3 nucleotide sequence: TGTGCCAGCAGCCAAGATTTTCGGGGCATCACCGGGGAGCTGTTTTTT. Protein sequence: CASSQDFRGITGELFF.

The rearrangement joins TRBV19 to TRBJ2-5; D possibly corresponds to TRBD1 (6 bases). The CDR3 consists of 16 residues. V was cut by 6 bases and J by 2 bases, with 19 bases left in between. In germline, CDR1 is LNHDA, CDR2 SQIVND (reference sequence). The CDR3 spells CASRIRDGQYQETQYF. As DNA, the CDR3 is TGTGCCAGTAGAATCCGGGACGGACAGTATCAAGAGACCCAGTACTTC.

J is TRBJ2-1 and V is TRBV6-4; possibly TRBD1 for D (5 bases). V was trimmed by 4 bases and J by 4 bases, leaving 11 bases between them. Germline values: CDR1 MRHNA, CDR2 SNTAGT. This CDR3 has 14 residues. In DNA, the CDR3 is TGTGCCAGCAGTGTCGCTACAGGTTACAATGAGCAGTTCTTC. This codes for CASSVATGYNEQFF.

V is TRBV7-8 and J is TRBJ1-1; no definite D call. The CDR3 sequence is 16 residues long. Germline values: CDR1 SGHVS, CDR2 FQNEAQ. The germline V and J ends were trimmed by 3 bases and 4 bases, with 18 bases remaining between them. The CDR3 spells CASSFFERMRSTEAFF. The CDR3 bases are TGTGCCAGCAGCTTTTTTGAGCGGATGAGGAGCACTGAAGCTTTCTTT.

This sequence joins TRBV6-1 and TRBJ2-1, with D perhaps TRBD2 (6 bases). Deletions cut 0 bases from V and 4 bases from J, with 13 bases between. Per germline, CDR1 MNHNS and CDR2 SASEGT. The CDR3 sequence is 16 residues long. The CDR3 spells CASSEAPGLVYNEQFF. The CDR3 bases are TGTGCCAGCAGTGAAGCGCCGGGACTCGTTTACAATGAGCAGTTCTTC.

This clone was observed a single time. The rearrangement joins TRBV6-1 to TRBJ2-2; D is unresolved. Germline CDR1 MNHNS, CDR2 SASEGT. The CDR3 spans 13 residues. The V end was cut by 2 bases, the J end by 8 bases, with 9 bases between. The CDR3 sequence is CASSESTWGELFF. The CDR3 bases are TGTGCCAGCAGTGAATCTACCTGGGGGGAGCTGTTTTTT.

The chain recombines TRBV5-1 with TRBJ2-7; a weak D match, TRBD2 (5 bases). Germline values: CDR1 SGHRS, CDR2 YFSETQ. CDR3 length: 14 residues. The ends were cut back, 0 bases at V and 2 bases at J, with 9 bases in the middle. CDR3 coding DNA: TGCGCCAGCAGCTTGGTGGACTCAGCCTACGAGCAGTACTTC. Amino acids: CASSLVDSAYEQYF.

The V gene is TRBV7-3, the J gene TRBJ2-1; 7 nucleotides line up with TRBD1. This CDR3 spans 15 amino acids. Trimming took 1 base from V and 9 from J; bases not matched to a gene: 9. From germline, CDR1 is SGHTA and CDR2 FQGTGA. The CDR3 protein is CASSLRGRGLGEQFF. The CDR3 DNA sequence: TGTGCCAGCAGCTTAAGGGGCAGGGGGTTAGGTGAGCAGTTCTTC.

The rearrangement joins TRBV6-5 to TRBJ2-2; a possible D gene is TRBD1 (6 bases). CDR3 length equals 14 residues. V dropped 3 bases and J dropped 3 bases, with 8 bases sitting between them. CDR1 and CDR2 (germline): MNHEY, SVGAGI. The CDR3 region is CASSYQGYTGELFF. Here the CDR3 DNA reads TGTGCCAGCAGTTATCAGGGGTACACCGGGGAGCTGTTTTTT.

V is TRBV10-3 and J is TRBJ2-2, with D possibly TRBD1 on 6 matching bases. Germline lookup yields CDR1 ENHRY and CDR2 SYGVKD. V was cut by 10 bases and J by 3 bases, with 18 bases left in between. This CDR3 is 15 amino acids long. CDR3 in DNA: TGTGCCACCTTTAACAGGGAAGTCGACACCGGGGAGCTGTTTTTT. Amino acids: CATFNREVDTGELFF.

This chain uses TRBV9 with TRBJ2-7; D remains unclear. Germline loops: CDR1 SGDLS, CDR2 YYNGEE. Trimming took 0 bases from V and 3 from J, leaving 19 bases between them. The CDR3 consists of 17 residues. CDR3: CASSVEGAAGRVYEQYF. In nucleotides, the CDR3 is TGTGCCAGCAGCGTAGAGGGTGCGGCAGGCCGAGTCTACGAGCAGTACTTC.

This chain connects TRBV29-1 to TRBJ2-7, with 10 bases lining up with TRBD1. This CDR3 comprises 13 residues. J gave up 7 bases and V 6 bases, and 9 bases lay outside the gene matches. The germline gives CDR1 SQVTM, CDR2 ANQGSEA. CDR3 sequence reads: CSVGGQGLEEQYF. CDR3 coding DNA: TGCAGCGTGGGGGGACAGGGGTTGGAAGAGCAGTACTTC.

As to this clone: The same CDR3 can be traced to other DNA sequences in this sample. The gene calls are TRBV30 and TRBJ1-3; a weak D match, TRBD1 (5 bases). Trimming removed 2 bases from V and 1 base from J, with 9 bases in between. CDR3 length equals 14 residues. In germline, CDR1 is GTSNPN, CDR2 SVGIG (reference sequence). The chain's CDR3 is CAWSPGRSGNTIYF. The CDR3 DNA follows: TGTGCCTGGAGTCCGGGACGGTCTGGAAACACCATATATTTT.

CDR3 in amino acids: CASSQEWDANGNTIYF. The DNA for the CDR3 is TGTGCCAGCAGCCAAGAGTGGGACGCGAATGGAAACACCATATATTTT. The chain joins TRBV3-1 (or the pseudogene TRBV3-2) to TRBJ1-3, with D perhaps TRBD1 (5 bases). Trimming removed 0 bases from V and 3 bases from J, with 12 bases in between. CDR1 is LGHDT, CDR2 YNNKEL, per germline (reference sequence). This CDR3 comprises 16 residues.

The rearrangement uses TRBV4-1 and TRBJ2-2; D gene ambiguous. Germline V CDR1 and CDR2: MGHRA, YSYEKL. Trimming pared 0 bases from V and 2 bases from J, leaving 7 bases between. This CDR3 comprises 15 residues. This CDR3 reads CASSQDSANTGELFF. The CDR3 DNA is TGCGCCAGCAGCCAAGATTCAGCCAACACCGGGGAGCTGTTTTTT.

This clone was picked up a small number of times. The J gene is TRBJ2-7, the V gene TRBV11-2; D is possibly TRBD2 (6 bases). Germline V gene sequence: CDR1 SGHAT, CDR2 FQNNGV. V lost 5 bases to trimming and J lost 9 bases, with 20 bases between them. This CDR3 comprises 14 residues. The CDR3 loop is CASSLPAGQNGQYF. The DNA of the CDR3 is TGTGCCAGCAGCCTCCCGGCGGGGCAGAACGGGCAGTACTTC. The variable domain in full, with the rest retrieved from reference TRBV11-2 and TRBJ2-7, is EAGVAQSPRYKIIEKRQSVAFWCNPISGHATLYWYQQILGQGPKLLIQFQNNGVVDDSQLPKDRFSAERLKGVDSTLKIQPAKLEDSAVYLCASSLPAGQNGQYFGPGTRLTVT.

The chain links TRBV18 to TRBJ1-2; D is ambiguous. Germline V gives CDR1 KGHSH, CDR2 LQKENI. The ends were cut back, 6 bases at V and 8 bases at J, with 19 bases in the middle. CDR3 length equals 14 residues. CDR3 sequence: CASSPGRGGGGYTF. CDR3 nucleotide sequence: TGTGCCAGCTCCCCAGGTCGGGGAGGCGGCGGCTACACCTTC. The full variable domain, with the rest looked up from reference TRBV18 and TRBJ1-2, is NAGVMQNPRHLVRRRGQEARLRCSPMKGHSHVYWYRQLPEEGLKFMVYLQKENIIDESGMPKERFSAEFPKEGPSILRIQQVVRGDSAAYFCASSPGRGGGGYTFGSGTRLTVV.